This T cell receptor (beta chain) was recovered during a study of human T cells and chemical hapten exposure. Study-level findings and limits: Expanded TCR sets contained significantly more large CDR3 similarity clusters than controls.

From the RACE reads, TCRdb called clonotypes with MiXCR, one entry per CDR3 protein. The data show 85,000 to 100,000 distinct CDR3 sequences, approximately 10% seen once. Time point here: patch test 2, 6 weeks after DPC sensitization. The treatment is: therapeutic diphenylcyclopropenone sensitization with weekly scalp DPC. The template was total RNA from unfractionated whole blood. Note on this clonotype: Its antigen is not known.

The CDR3 length is 14 residues. Trimming took off 2 bases at V and 1 base at J, with 9 bases between the two ends. Germline CDR1 and CDR2: GTSNPN and SVGIG (reference sequence). This TCR came from a man aged 35-49 years with alopecia areata. Some clones in this sample may be carry-over from other donors' samples. This specimen consisted of whole blood, obtained in connection with sensitization to the hapten diphenylcyclopropenone (DPC). The rearrangement uses TRBV30 and TRBJ2-1; possibly TRBD2 for D (6 bases). The CDR3 DNA is TGTGCCTGGAGTCGGGGGACTTCCTACAATGAGCAGTTCTTC. As protein: CAWSRGTSYNEQFF.